The T cell receptor beta chain described here comes from a study of immune characterization of retroperitoneal liposarcoma. This CDR3 spans 14 amino acids. TCRdb reprocessed the PCR reads via MiXCR and lists one record per CDR3 protein. Among more than 8,000 distinct CDR3 sequences listed, 28% were seen once. Sample share makes this clonotype medium-sized. The receptor comes from a male donor with retroperitoneal liposarcoma. The V and J genes are TRBV12-3 or TRBV12-4 and TRBJ2-1; TRBD2 aligns across 11 bases. TRBJ2-7 matches the DNA end more closely, so the J call is doubtful. Input material: tumor tissue. CDR3 sequence (DNA): TGTGCCAGCAGACTAGCGGGAGTGAGTGATGAGCAGTACTTC. Its translation is CASRLAGVSDEQYF.